Included here is one T cell receptor (beta chain) sequence, with context. Its matching antigen is unknown. A junction end diverges from the germline sequence, so it may reflect a read error. The data are from a study of vaccination effects on CD4 cells after COVID-19. The culture ran for 10 days, and then CD4+ T cells were isolated. Participants were given two doses of BNT162b2 or mRNA-1273 vaccine. The repertoire was sequenced with immunoSEQ multiplex PCR; TCRdb's copy has only in-frame clones and lacks some. The data contain about 45,000 clones, 55% to 85% of them singletons. The sample in question was CD4+ T cells from PBMCs cultured without peptide, obtained after COVID-19 vaccination. This receptor was taken from a human donor who received a COVID-19 vaccine.

In nucleotides, the CDR3 is TGTGCCAGCAATTACCGGGGGCTTTCCACGGAAGCTTTCTTT. Protein: CASNYRGLSTEAFF. The genes are TRBV6-5 and TRBJ1-1; D might be TRBD1 (6 bases). The germline V gene encodes CDR1 MNHEY and CDR2 SVGAGI. The CDR3 runs to 14 residues.